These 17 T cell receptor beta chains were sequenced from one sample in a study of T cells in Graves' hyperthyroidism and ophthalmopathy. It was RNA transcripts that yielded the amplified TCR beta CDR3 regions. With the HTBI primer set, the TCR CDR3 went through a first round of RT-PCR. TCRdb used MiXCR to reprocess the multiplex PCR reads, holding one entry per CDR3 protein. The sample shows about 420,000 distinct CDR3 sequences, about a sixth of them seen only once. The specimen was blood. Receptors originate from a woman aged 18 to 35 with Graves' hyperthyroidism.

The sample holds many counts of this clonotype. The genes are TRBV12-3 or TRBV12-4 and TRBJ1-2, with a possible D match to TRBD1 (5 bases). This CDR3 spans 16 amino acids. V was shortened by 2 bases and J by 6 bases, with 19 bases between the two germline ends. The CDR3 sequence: CASSLRGDSQRDGYTF. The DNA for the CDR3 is TGTGCCAGCAGTTTACGGGGGGACTCTCAAAGGGATGGCTACACCTTC.

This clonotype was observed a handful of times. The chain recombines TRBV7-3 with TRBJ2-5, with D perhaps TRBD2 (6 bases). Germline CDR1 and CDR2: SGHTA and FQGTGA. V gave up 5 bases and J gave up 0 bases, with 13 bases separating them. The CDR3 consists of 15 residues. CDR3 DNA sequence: TGTGCCAGCAGCCCGGGGTGGGGGGACCAAGAGACCCAGTACTTC. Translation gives CASSPGWGDQETQYF.

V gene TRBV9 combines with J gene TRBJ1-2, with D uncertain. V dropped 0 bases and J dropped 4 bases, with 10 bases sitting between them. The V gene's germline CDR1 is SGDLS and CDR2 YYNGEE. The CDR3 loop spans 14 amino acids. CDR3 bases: TGTGCCAGCAGCGTAGTTCCCTCGAGCTATGGCTACACCTTC. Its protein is CASSVVPSSYGYTF.

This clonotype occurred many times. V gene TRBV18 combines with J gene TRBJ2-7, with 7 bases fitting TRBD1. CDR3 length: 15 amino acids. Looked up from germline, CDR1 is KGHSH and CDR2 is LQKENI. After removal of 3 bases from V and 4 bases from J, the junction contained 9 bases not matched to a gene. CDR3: CASSPRQGGLYEQYF. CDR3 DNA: TGTGCCAGCTCACCCAGACAGGGCGGCTTATACGAGCAGTACTTC.

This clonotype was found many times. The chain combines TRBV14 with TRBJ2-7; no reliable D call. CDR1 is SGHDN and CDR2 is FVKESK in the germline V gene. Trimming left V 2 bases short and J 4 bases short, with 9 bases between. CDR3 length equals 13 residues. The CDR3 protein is CASSQKLVYEQYF. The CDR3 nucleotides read TGTGCCAGCAGCCAAAAATTAGTGTACGAGCAGTACTTC.

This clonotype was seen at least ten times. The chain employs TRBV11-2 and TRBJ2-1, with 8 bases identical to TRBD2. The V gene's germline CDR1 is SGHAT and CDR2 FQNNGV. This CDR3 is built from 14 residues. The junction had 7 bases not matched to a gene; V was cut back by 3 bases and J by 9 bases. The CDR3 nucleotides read TGTGCCAGCAGCTTTAGCGGGGCGTTCGGTGAGCAGTTCTTC. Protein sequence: CASSFSGAFGEQFF.

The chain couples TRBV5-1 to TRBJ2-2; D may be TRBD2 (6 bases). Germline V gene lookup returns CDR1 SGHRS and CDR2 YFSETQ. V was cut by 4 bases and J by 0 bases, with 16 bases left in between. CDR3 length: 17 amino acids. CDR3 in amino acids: CASSPRGSGANTGELFF. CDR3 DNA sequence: TGCGCCAGCAGCCCCCGGGGCTCGGGGGCGAACACCGGGGAGCTGTTTTTT.

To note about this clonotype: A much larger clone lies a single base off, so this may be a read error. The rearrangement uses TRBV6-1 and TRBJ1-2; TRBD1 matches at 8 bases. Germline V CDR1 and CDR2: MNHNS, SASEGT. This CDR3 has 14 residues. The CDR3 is CASRSGTGPYGHTF. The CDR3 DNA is TGTGCCAGCAGATCCGGGACAGGCCCCTATGGCCACACCTTC.

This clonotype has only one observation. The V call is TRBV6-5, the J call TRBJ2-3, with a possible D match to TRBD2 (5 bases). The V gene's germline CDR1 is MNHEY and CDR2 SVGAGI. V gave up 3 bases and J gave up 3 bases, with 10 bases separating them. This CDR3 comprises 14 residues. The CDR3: CASSYGRATDTQYF. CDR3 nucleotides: TGTGCCAGCAGTTATGGGCGGGCGACAGATACGCAGTATTTT.

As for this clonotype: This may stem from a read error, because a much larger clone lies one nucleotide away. CDR3 protein: CSARTGGYNGQFF. As DNA, the CDR3 is TGCAGCGCTCGGACAGGGGGTTACAATGGGCAGTTCTTC. V and J are TRBV29-1 and TRBJ2-1; 10 nucleotides line up with TRBD1. This CDR3 is built from 13 residues. Per germline, CDR1 SQVTM and CDR2 ANQGSEA.

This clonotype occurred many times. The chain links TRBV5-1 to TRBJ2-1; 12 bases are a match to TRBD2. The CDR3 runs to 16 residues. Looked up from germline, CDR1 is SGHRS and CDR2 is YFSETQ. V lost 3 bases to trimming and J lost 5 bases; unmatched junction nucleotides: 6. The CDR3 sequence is CASSSGLAGLDNEQFF. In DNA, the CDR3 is TGCGCCAGCAGCTCCGGACTAGCGGGGCTCGACAATGAGCAGTTCTTC.

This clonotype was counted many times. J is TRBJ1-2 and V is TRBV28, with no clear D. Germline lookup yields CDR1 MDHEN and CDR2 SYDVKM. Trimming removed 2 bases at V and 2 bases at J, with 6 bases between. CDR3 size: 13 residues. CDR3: CASSLIGNYGYTF. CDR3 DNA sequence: TGTGCCAGCAGTTTAATAGGGAACTATGGCTACACCTTC.

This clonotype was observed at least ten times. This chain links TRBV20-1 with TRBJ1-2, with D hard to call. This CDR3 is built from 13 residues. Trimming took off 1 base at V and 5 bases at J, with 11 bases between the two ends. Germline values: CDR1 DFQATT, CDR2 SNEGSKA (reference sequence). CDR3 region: CSARGNPAYGYTF. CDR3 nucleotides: TGCAGTGCTAGAGGGAATCCGGCGTATGGCTACACCTTC.

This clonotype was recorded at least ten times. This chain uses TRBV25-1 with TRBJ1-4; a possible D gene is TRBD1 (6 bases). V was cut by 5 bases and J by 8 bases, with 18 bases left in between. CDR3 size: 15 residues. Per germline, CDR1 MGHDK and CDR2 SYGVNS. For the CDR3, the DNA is TGTGCCAGCAGTTCCCCTTTTGGGACACTGGAAAAACTGTTTTTT. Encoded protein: CASSSPFGTLEKLFF.

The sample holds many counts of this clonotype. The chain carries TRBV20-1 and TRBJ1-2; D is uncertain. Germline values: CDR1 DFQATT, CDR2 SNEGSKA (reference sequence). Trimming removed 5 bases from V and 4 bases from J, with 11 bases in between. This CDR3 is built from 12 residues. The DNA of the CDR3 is TGCAGTGCTGTTCGGTCTATCTATGGCTACACCTTC. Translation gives CSAVRSIYGYTF.

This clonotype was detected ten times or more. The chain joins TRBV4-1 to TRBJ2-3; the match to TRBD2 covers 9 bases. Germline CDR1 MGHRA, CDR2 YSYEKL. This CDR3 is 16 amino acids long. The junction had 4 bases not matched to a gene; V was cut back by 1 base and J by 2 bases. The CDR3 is CASSQALAGNTDTQYF. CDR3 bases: TGCGCCAGCAGCCAAGCTCTAGCGGGGAACACAGATACGCAGTATTTT.

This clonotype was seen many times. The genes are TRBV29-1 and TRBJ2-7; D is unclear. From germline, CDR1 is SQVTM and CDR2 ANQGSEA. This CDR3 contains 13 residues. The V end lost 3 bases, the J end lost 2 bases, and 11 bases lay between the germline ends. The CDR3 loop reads CSVDSADTYEQYF. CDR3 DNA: TGCAGCGTTGACTCGGCCGACACCTACGAGCAGTACTTC.